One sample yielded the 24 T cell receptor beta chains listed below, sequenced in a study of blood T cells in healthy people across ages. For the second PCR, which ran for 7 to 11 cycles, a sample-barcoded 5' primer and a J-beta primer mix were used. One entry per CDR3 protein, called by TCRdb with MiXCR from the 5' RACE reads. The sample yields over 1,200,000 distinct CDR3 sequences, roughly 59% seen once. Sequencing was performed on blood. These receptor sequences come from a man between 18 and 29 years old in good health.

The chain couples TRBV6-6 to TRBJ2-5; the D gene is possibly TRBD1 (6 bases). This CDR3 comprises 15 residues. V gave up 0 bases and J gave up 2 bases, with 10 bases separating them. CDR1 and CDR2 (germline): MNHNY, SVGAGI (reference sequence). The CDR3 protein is CASSYSGTKQETQYF. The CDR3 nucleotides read TGTGCCAGCAGTTACTCCGGGACAAAACAAGAGACCCAGTACTTC.

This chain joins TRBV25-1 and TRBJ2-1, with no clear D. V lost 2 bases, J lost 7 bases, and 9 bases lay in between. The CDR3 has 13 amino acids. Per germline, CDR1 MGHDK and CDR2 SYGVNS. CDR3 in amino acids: CASSEASRNEQFF. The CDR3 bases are TGTGCCAGCAGTGAAGCGTCAAGAAATGAGCAGTTCTTC. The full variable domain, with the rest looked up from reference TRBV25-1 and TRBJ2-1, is EADIYQTPRYLVIGTGKKITLECSQTMGHDKMYWYQQDPGMELHLIHYSYGVNSTEKGDLSSESTVSRIRTEHFPLTLESARPSHTSQYLCASSEASRNEQFFGPGTRLTVL.

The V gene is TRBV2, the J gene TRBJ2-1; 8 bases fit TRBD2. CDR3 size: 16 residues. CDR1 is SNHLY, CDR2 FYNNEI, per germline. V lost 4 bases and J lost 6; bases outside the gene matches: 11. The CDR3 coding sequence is TGTGCCAGCAGTGGGACGGCTAGCGGGCTAAGCAATGAGCAGTTCTTC. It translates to CASSGTASGLSNEQFF. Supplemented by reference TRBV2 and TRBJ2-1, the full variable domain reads EPEVTQTPSHQVTQMGQEVILRCVPISNHLYFYWYRQILGQKVEFLVSFYNNEISEKSEIFDDQFSVERPDGSNFTLKIRSTKLEDSAMYFCASSGTASGLSNEQFFGPGTRLTVL.

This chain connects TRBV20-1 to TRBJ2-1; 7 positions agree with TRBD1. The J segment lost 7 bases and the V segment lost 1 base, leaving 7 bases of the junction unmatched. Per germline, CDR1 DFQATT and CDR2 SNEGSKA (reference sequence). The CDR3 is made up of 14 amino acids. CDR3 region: CSARADREWNEQFF. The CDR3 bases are TGCAGTGCTAGAGCAGACAGGGAGTGGAATGAGCAGTTCTTC.

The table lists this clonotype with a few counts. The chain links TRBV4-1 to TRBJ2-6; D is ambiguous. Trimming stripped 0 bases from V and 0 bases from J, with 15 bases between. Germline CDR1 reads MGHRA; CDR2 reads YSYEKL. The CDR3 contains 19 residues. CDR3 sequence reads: CASSQDRPALSSGANVLTF. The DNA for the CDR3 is TGCGCCAGCAGCCAAGATCGCCCGGCGCTAAGCTCTGGGGCCAACGTCCTGACTTTC.

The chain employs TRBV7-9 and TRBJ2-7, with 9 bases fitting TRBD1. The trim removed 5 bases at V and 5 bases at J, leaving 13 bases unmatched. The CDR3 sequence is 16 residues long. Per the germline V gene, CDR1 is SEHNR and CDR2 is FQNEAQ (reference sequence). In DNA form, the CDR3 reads TGTGCCAGCAGCCATCCCGGGACAGGGAAAGAGAACGAGCAGTACTTC. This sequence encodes CASSHPGTGKENEQYF.

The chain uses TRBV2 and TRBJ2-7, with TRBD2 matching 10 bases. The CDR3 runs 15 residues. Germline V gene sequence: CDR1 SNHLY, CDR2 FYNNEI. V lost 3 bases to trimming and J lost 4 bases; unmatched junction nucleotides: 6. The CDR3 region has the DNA TGTGCCAGCAGTGAGCGGTCTAGCGGGAGTTACGAGCAGTACTTC. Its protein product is CASSERSSGSYEQYF.

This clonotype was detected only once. The CDR3 loop reads CASSLLGGGLEDTQYF. As DNA, the CDR3 is TGTGCCAGCAGCTTATTGGGGGGGGGGCTGGAAGATACGCAGTATTTT. V gene TRBV11-3 combines with J gene TRBJ2-3; maybe TRBD2 (7 bases). Trimming removed 2 bases at V and 5 bases at J, with 17 bases between. Germline V gene lookup returns CDR1 SGHNT and CDR2 YENEEA. This CDR3 contains 16 residues.

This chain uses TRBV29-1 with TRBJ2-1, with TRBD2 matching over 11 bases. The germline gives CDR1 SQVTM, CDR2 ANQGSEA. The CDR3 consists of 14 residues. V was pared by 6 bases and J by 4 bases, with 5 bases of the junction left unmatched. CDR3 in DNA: TGCAGCGTCTCCGGGACTAGCGGATACAATGAGCAGTTCTTC. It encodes CSVSGTSGYNEQFF.

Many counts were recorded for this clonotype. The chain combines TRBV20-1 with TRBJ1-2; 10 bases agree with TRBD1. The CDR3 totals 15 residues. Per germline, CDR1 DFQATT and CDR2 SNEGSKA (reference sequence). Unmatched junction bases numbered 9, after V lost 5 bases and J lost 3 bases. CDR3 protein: CSAWGDRGEHYGYTF. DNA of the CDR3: TGCAGTGCTTGGGGGGACAGGGGCGAACACTATGGCTACACCTTC.

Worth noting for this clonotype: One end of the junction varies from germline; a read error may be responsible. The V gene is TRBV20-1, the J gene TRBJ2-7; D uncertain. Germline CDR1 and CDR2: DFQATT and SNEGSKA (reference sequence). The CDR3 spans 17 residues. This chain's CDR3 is CSARDALGSGDSDEQYF. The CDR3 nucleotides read TGCAGTGCTAGAGATGCCCTAGGAAGTGGAGACTCCGACGAGCAGTACTTC.

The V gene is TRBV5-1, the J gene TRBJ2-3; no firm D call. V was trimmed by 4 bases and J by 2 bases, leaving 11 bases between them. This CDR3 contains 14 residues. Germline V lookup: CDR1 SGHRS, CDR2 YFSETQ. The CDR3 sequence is CASSRTPHTDTQYF. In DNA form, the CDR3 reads TGCGCCAGCAGCAGGACCCCACACACAGATACGCAGTATTTT.

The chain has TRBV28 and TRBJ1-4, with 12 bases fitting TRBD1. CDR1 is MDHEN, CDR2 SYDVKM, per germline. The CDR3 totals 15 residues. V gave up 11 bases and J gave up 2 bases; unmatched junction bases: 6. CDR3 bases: TGTGCCGGGGGGACAGGGGGCGAGACTAATGAAAAACTGTTTTTT. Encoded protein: CAGGTGGETNEKLFF.

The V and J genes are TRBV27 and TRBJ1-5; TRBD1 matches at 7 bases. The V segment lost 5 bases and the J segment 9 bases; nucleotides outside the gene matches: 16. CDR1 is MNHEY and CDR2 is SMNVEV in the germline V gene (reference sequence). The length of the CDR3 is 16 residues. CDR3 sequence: CASSQLWDSPAWPQHF. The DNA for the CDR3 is TGTGCCAGCAGTCAATTATGGGACAGCCCCGCATGGCCCCAGCATTTT.

This CDR3 reads CASRQGATSGELFF. CDR3 nucleotides: TGCGCCAGCAGACAGGGGGCTACGTCCGGGGAGCTGTTTTTT. The chain is built from TRBV10-1 and TRBJ2-2; 9 bases agree with TRBD1. The CDR3 contains 14 residues. Trimming removed 6 bases from V and 6 bases from J; junction bases left unmatched: 5. Germline loops: CDR1 WNHNN, CDR2 SYGVQD (reference sequence).

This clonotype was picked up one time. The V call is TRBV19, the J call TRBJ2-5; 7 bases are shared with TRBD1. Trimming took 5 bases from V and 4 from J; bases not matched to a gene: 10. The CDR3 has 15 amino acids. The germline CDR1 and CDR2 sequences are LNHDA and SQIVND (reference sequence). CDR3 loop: CASSPPGTEGETQYF. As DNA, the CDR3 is TGTGCCAGTAGTCCCCCAGGGACAGAGGGAGAGACCCAGTACTTC.

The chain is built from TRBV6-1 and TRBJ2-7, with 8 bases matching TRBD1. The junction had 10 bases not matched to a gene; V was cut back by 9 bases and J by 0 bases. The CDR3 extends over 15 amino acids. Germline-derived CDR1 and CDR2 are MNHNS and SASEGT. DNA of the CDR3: TGTGCCAGTAACGACAGGGGATCGTCCTCCTACGAGCAGTACTTC. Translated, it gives CASNDRGSSSYEQYF.

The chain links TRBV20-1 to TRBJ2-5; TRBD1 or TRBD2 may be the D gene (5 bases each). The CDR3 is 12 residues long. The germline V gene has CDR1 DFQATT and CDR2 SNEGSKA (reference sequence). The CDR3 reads CRVQRGQETQYF. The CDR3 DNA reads TGCAGAGTCCAGAGGGGTCAAGAGACCCAGTACTTC.

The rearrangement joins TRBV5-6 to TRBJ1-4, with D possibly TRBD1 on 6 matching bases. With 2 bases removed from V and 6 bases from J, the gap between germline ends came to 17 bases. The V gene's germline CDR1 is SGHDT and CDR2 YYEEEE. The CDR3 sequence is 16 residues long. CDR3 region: CASSFKTGRFHEKLFF. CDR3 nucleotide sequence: TGTGCCAGCAGCTTCAAGACAGGTCGATTCCATGAAAAACTGTTTTTT. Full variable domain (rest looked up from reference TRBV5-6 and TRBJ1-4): DAGVTQSPTHLIKTRGQQVTLRCSPKSGHDTVSWYQQALGQGPQFIFQYYEEEERQRGNFPDRFSGHQFPNYSSELNVNALLLGDSALYLCASSFKTGRFHEKLFFGSGTQLSVL.

CDR3 coding DNA: TGTGCCAGCAGCTTAGGCCCCATGGGGAACTATGGCTACACCTTC. Translation: CASSLGPMGNYGYTF. This sequence joins TRBV13 and TRBJ1-2; no firm D call. V lost 0 bases and J lost 2, with 10 bases in between. This CDR3 is built from 15 residues. Germline V CDR1 and CDR2: PRHDT, FYEKMQ (reference sequence). Filled out from reference TRBV13 and TRBJ1-2, the complete variable domain reads AAGVIQSPRHLIKEKRETATLKCYPIPRHDTVYWYQQGPGQDPQFLISFYEKMQSDKGSIPDRFSAQQFSDYHSELNMSSLELGDSALYFCASSLGPMGNYGYTFGSGTRLTVV.

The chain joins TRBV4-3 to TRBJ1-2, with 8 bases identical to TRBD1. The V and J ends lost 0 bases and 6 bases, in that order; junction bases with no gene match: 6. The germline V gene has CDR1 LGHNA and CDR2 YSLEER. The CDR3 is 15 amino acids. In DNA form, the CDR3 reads TGCGCCAGCAGCCAAGATTGGGCAGGGGGCGATGGCTACACCTTC. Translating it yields CASSQDWAGGDGYTF.

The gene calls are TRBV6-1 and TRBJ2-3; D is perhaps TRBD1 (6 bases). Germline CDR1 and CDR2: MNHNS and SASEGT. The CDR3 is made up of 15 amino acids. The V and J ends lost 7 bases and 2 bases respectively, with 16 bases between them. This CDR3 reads CASTRTAQSTDTQYF. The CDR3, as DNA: TGTGCCAGCACCCGGACAGCCCAATCCACAGATACGCAGTATTTT.

CDR3 sequence reads: CASSLGAVGTEAFF. For the CDR3, the DNA is TGTGCCAGCAGCTTAGGGGCGGTCGGCACTGAAGCTTTCTTT. The genes are TRBV7-6 and TRBJ1-1; unclear D gene. This CDR3 region has 14 residues. Germline values: CDR1 SGHVS, CDR2 FNYEAQ. The V gene lost 1 base and the J gene lost 4 bases, with 10 bases spanning the gap. Full variable domain (outside the CDR3, taken from reference TRBV7-6 and TRBJ1-1): GAGVSQSPRYKVTKRGQDVALRCDPISGHVSLYWYRQALGQGPEFLTYFNYEAQQDKSGLPNDRFSAERPEGSISTLTIQRTEQRDSAMYRCASSLGAVGTEAFFGQGTRLTVV.

Here the CDR3 DNA reads TGTGCCAGCAGCTTCTTCACCTCTAGCGGGGGGACAGATACGCAGTATTTT. This codes for CASSFFTSSGGTDTQYF. V and J are TRBV11-2 and TRBJ2-3; TRBD2 agrees at 11 bases. Trimming at V came to 3 bases and at J to 3 bases, leaving 8 bases not matched to a gene. The CDR3 runs 17 residues. Germline-derived CDR1 and CDR2 are SGHAT and FQNNGV.